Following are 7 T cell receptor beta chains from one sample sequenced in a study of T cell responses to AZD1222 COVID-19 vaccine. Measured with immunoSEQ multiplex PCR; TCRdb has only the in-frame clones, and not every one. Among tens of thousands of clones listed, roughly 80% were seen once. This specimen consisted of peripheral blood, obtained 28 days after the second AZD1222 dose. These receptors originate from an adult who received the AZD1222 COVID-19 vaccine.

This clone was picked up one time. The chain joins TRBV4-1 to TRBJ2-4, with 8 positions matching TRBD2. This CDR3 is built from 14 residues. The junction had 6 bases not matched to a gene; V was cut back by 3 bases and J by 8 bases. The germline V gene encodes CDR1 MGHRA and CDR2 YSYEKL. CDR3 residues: CASSQADGRDIQYF. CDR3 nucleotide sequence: TGCGCCAGCAGCCAGGCTGACGGGAGGGACATTCAGTACTTC.

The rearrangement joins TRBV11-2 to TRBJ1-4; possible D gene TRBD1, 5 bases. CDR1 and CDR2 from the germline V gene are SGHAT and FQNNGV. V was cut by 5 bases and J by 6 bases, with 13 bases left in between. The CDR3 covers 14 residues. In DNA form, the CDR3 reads TGTGCCAGCAGCCTAGCGGGGGGGGATGAAAAACTGTTTTTT. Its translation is CASSLAGGDEKLFF.

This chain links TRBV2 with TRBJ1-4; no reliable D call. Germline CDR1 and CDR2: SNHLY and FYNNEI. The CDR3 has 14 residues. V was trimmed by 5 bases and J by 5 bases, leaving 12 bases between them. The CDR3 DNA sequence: TGTGCCAGCAGTCCGCCGGGAGGCAATGAAAAACTGTTTTTT. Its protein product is CASSPPGGNEKLFF.

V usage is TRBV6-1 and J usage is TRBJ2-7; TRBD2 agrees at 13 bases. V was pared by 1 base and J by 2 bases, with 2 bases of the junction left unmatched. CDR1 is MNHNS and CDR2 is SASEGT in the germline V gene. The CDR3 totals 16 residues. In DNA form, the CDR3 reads TGTGCCAGCAGTGAAGGGGGGACTAGCGGGACCTACGAGCAGTACTTC. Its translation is CASSEGGTSGTYEQYF.

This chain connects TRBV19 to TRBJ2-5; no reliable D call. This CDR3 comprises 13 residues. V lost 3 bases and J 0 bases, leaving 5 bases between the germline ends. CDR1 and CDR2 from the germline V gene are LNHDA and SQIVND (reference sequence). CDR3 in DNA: TGTGCCAGTAGTATGGGGTACCAAGAGACCCAGTACTTC. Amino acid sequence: CASSMGYQETQYF.

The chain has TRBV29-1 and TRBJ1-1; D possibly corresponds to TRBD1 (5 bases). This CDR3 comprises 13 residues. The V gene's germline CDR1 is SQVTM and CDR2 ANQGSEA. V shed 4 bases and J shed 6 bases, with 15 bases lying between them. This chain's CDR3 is CSVVGHSGPEAFF. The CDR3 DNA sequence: TGCAGCGTTGTTGGACACTCTGGTCCTGAAGCTTTCTTT.

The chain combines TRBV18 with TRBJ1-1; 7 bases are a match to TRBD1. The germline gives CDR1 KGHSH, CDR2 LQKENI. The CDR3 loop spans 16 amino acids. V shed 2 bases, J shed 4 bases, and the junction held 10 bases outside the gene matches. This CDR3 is CASSPSGTVSGTEAFF. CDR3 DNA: TGTGCCAGCTCACCATCCGGGACAGTAAGTGGCACTGAAGCTTTCTTT.